Below are 9 T cell receptor beta chains sequenced from a single sample in a study of CD8 T cells in Susac syndrome. RNA amounts of about 0.5 to 1 ug underwent reverse transcription with random hexamers. In TCRdb, the immunoSEQ multiplex PCR reads were re-called with MiXCR into one record per CDR3 protein. The sample yields 160,000 or so distinct CDR3 sequences, around 95% seen once. The sample comprised CD4+ T cells from PBMCs. These TCRs come from a human donor with Susac syndrome.

J is TRBJ2-7 and V is TRBV12-3 or TRBV12-4; TRBD1 might be the D (6 bases). Trimming shortened V by 5 bases and J by 0 bases, and 14 bases separated the two germline ends. The CDR3 is made up of 15 amino acids. The DNA of the CDR3 is TGTGCCAGCAGTCCCACAGGACAGCTCTCCTACGAGCAGTACTTC. As protein: CASSPTGQLSYEQYF.

The genes are TRBV4-2 and TRBJ2-3; D is unclear. The length of the CDR3 is 14 residues. The germline V gene has CDR1 LGHNA and CDR2 YNFKEQ. Trimming shortened V by 0 bases and J by 4 bases, and 8 bases separated the two germline ends. The CDR3 loop reads CASSQEGSSDTQYF. In DNA form, the CDR3 reads TGTGCCAGCAGCCAAGAAGGGTCGTCAGATACGCAGTATTTT.

The rearrangement joins TRBV2 to TRBJ2-1, with 7 bases aligning to TRBD1. Germline loops: CDR1 SNHLY, CDR2 FYNNEI. This CDR3 contains 13 residues. Trimming took 8 bases from V and 8 from J; bases not matched to a gene: 9. As DNA, the CDR3 is TGTGCCAGCGTCAGACAGGGTCGGGATGAGCAGTTCTTC. As protein: CASVRQGRDEQFF.

V usage is TRBV5-1 and J usage is TRBJ2-5, with TRBD2 identical over 8 bases. Trimming at V came to 1 base and at J to 1 base, leaving 6 bases not matched to a gene. Germline-derived CDR1 and CDR2 are SGHRS and YFSETQ. The CDR3 runs to 16 residues. In DNA form, the CDR3 reads TGCGCCAGCAGCTTGACGGTCGGGGGGGCCCAAGAGACCCAGTACTTC. Translated, it gives CASSLTVGGAQETQYF.

The chain is built from TRBV9 and TRBJ2-5, with D uncertain. Trimming left V 1 base short and J 2 bases short, with 6 bases between. CDR3 length equals 13 residues. Per the germline V gene, CDR1 is SGDLS and CDR2 is YYNGEE. The CDR3 DNA sequence: TGTGCCAGCAGCGTAATGGAACAAGAGACCCAGTACTTC. As protein: CASSVMEQETQYF.

V is TRBV20-1 and J is TRBJ1-1; D remains unclear. This CDR3 is built from 13 residues. The V gene's germline CDR1 is DFQATT and CDR2 SNEGSKA (reference sequence). V lost 3 bases, J lost 0 bases, and 8 bases lay in between. CDR3 in DNA: TGCAGTGCTAGCCGGCAGTTGAACACTGAAGCTTTCTTT. Protein sequence: CSASRQLNTEAFF.

This chain joins TRBV9 and TRBJ2-1, with D perhaps matching TRBD2 (6 bases). The V end lost 0 bases, the J end lost 7 bases, and 8 bases lay between the germline ends. The CDR3 contains 13 residues. Germline V gene data show CDR1 as SGDLS and CDR2 as YYNGEE. The DNA for the CDR3 is TGTGCCAGCAGCGTAGGTGGGGGGAATGAGCAGTTCTTC. Translating it yields CASSVGGGNEQFF. Combining the CDR3 with reference TRBV9 and TRBJ2-1 gives the whole variable domain DSGVTQTPKHLITATGQRVTLRCSPRSGDLSVYWYQQSLDQGLQFLIQYYNGEERAKGNILERFSAQQFPDLHSELNLSSLELGDSALYFCASSVGGGNEQFFGPGTRLTVL.

The chain couples TRBV14 to TRBJ2-5; D remains ambiguous. V dropped 0 bases and J dropped 3 bases, with 8 bases sitting between them. Germline values: CDR1 SGHDN, CDR2 FVKESK. This CDR3 spans 14 amino acids. In DNA, the CDR3 is TGTGCCAGCAGCCAAGATACCGCTAAAGAGACCCAGTACTTC. The encoded protein is CASSQDTAKETQYF.

The V gene is TRBV27, the J gene TRBJ2-5, with 8 bases that match TRBD2. The CDR3 covers 16 residues. Germline V CDR1 and CDR2: MNHEY, SMNVEV (reference sequence). The ends lost 4 bases at V and 5 bases at J; junction bases unmatched: 12. The CDR3 here is CASSSPAGAGSETQYF. The CDR3 coding sequence is TGTGCCAGCAGTTCCCCAGCGGGGGCGGGGTCGGAGACCCAGTACTTC.